This entry is about one T cell receptor (beta chain). CDR3 length: 13 residues. Unmatched junction bases numbered 9, after V lost 7 bases and J lost 5 bases. From germline, CDR1 is SGHNT and CDR2 YYREEE (reference sequence). The data stem from a study of blood T cell repertoires in COVID-19. As for the study in general: Researchers got acute and convalescent COVID-19 samples from the United States, Italy and Spain. Sources were T cells, B-cell-depleted T cells, or PBMCs; the material itself was cDNA or gDNA.

As originally analysed: Reference gene primer amplification gave nucleated cell count estimates. Clones were read by immunoSEQ multiplex PCR, and TCRdb kept only the in-frame ones, dropping some. V and J calls and clone size follow that table, whereas D and trimming were derived from the DNA. This sample has around 150,000 clones, with roughly nine tenths found just once. The sequenced sample consisted of peripheral blood. The clonotype originates from a man aged 60-69 years with active or convalescent COVID-19. This sequence joins TRBV5-4 and TRBJ2-7; 7 bases line up with TRBD1. This chain's CDR3 is CASFKTGTNEQYF. The CDR3 DNA follows: TGTGCCAGCTTTAAGACAGGGACAAACGAGCAGTACTTC.